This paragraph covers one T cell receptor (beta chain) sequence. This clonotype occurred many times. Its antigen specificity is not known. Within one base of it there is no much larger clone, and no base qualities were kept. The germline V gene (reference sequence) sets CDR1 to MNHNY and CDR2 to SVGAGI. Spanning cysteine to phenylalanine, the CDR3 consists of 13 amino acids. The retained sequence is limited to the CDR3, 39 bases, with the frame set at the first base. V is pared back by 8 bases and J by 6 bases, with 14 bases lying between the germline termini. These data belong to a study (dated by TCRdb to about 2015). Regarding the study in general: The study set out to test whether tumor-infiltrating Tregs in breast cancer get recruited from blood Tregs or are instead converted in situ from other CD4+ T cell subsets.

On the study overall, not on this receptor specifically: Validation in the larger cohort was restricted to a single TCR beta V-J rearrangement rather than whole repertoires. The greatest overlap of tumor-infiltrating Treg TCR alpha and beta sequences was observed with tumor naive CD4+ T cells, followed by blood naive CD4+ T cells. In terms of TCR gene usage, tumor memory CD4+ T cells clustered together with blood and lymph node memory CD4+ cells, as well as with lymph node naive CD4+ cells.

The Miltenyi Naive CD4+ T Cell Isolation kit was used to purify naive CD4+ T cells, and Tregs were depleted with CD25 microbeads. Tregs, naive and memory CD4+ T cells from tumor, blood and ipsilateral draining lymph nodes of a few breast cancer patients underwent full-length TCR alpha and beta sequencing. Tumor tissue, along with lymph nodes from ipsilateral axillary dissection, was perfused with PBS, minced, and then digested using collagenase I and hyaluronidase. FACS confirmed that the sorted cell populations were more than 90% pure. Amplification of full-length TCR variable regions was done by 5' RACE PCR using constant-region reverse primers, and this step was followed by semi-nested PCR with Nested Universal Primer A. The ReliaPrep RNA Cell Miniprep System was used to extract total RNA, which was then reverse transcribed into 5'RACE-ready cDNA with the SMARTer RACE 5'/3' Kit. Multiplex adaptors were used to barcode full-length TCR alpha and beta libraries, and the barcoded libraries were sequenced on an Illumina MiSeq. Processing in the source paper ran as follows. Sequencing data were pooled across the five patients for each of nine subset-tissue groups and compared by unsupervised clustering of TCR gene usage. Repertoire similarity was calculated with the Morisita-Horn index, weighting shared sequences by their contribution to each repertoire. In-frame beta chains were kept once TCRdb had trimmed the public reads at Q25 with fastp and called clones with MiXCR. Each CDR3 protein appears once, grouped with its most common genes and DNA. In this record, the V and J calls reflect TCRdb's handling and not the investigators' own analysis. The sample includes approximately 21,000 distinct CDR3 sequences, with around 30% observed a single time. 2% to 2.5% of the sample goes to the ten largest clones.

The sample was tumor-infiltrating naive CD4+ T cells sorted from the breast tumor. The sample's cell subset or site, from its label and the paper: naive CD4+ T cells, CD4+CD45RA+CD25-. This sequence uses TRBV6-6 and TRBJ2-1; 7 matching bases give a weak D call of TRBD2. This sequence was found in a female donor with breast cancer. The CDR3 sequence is CASARGAGNEQFF. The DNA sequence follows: TGTGCCAGCGCCCGGGGGGCAGGCAATGAGCAGTTCTTC.